These 6 T cell receptor beta chains were all obtained from the same sample, sequenced in a study of cytomegalovirus exposure and HLA in healthy donors. Researchers ran the PCR with 60 Vbeta and 13 Jbeta primers. Only in-frame clones appear in the TCRdb table, and some are missing; sequencing was by immunoSEQ multiplex PCR. In the table there are 100,000 or so clones, about 69% of which are singletons. Sequencing was carried out using PBMCs. The receptors stem from a man aged 35 to 55 in good health and CMV-seronegative.

The chain's CDR3 is CASSPRTGINYGYTF. Here the CDR3 DNA reads TGTGCCAGTAGTCCCAGGACAGGGATAAACTATGGCTACACCTTC. This sequence joins TRBV19 and TRBJ1-2; 8 nucleotides match TRBD1. The ends lost 5 bases at V and 2 bases at J; junction bases unmatched: 7. There are 15 residues in the CDR3. Germline CDR1 and CDR2: LNHDA and SQIVND (reference sequence).

The V gene is TRBV20-1, the J gene TRBJ2-1; TRBD2 aligns across 8 bases. V lost 7 bases, J lost 8 bases, and 4 bases stayed unmatched. The CDR3 length is 11 residues. Germline CDR1 and CDR2: DFQATT and SNEGSKA (reference sequence). The CDR3 loop reads CSGLAMYEQFF. The CDR3 nucleotides are TGCAGTGGACTAGCGATGTATGAGCAGTTCTTC.

This chain links TRBV5-4 with TRBJ2-5, with TRBD2 as a possible D gene (6 bases). V lost 4 bases, J lost 2 bases, and 9 bases lay in between. The CDR3 spans 13 residues. CDR1 and CDR2 (germline): SGHNT, YYREEE (reference sequence). The CDR3 protein is CASSGDWQETQYF. CDR3 nucleotide sequence: TGTGCCAGCAGCGGGGACTGGCAAGAGACCCAGTACTTC.

The chain recombines TRBV19 with TRBJ2-7, with 7 bases lining up with TRBD1. V shed 5 bases and J 1 base; nucleotides not matched to a gene: 8. The CDR3 runs 15 residues. The germline gives CDR1 LNHDA, CDR2 SQIVND (reference sequence). Here the CDR3 DNA reads TGTGCCAGTAGTTCGCAAACAGGGGCTTCCTACGAGCAGTACTTC. Translated, it gives CASSSQTGASYEQYF.

The rearrangement joins TRBV4-3 to TRBJ1-1; D gene unclear. The CDR3 runs to 15 residues. V gave up 4 bases and J gave up 5 bases, with 17 bases separating them. Looked up from germline, CDR1 is LGHNA and CDR2 is YSLEER. The CDR3 spells CASSLLAETGTEAFF. The CDR3 region has the DNA TGCGCCAGCAGCCTCCTGGCGGAAACTGGAACTGAAGCTTTCTTT.

The chain links TRBV10-2 to TRBJ2-5; 7 bases fit TRBD1. The junction had 3 bases not matched to a gene; V was cut back by 0 bases and J by 5 bases. The CDR3 is made up of 14 amino acids. Looked up from germline, CDR1 is WSHSY and CDR2 is SAAADI. In nucleotides, the CDR3 is TGCGCCAGCAGTGAGTCGACAGGGTCGGAGACCCAGTACTTC. This gives the protein CASSESTGSETQYF.